The 19 T cell receptor beta chains listed next were all sequenced from one sample in a study of T cells in Graves' hyperthyroidism and ophthalmopathy (dated by TCRdb to about 2019). Preparation of the library involved multiplex PCR. Sequenced using an Illumina HiSeq 2000. The TCR beta CDR3 regions were amplified from RNA transcripts. The TCR CDR3 was subjected to a first round of RT-PCR using the HTBI primer set and the Qiagen OneStep RT-PCR kit. In-frame beta chains were kept once TCRdb had trimmed the public reads at Q25 with fastp and called clones with MiXCR. Identical CDR3 proteins give one entry, which carries the most common genes and DNA. The sample has a few hundred thousand distinct CDR3 sequences on record, more than 45% of them singletons. The ten largest clones take up approximately 8.2% of the sample. Sequencing was carried out using peripheral blood or thyroid tissue (not recorded which). Receptors originate from a woman under 30 with Graves' hyperthyroidism. Donor details come from another sample of the same person, matched by shared clones.

The CDR3 loop reads CSLERQYYEQYF. CDR3 coding DNA: TGCAGCTTAGAGAGACAGTACTACGAGCAGTACTTC. This sequence joins TRBV29-1 and TRBJ2-7, with a possible D match to TRBD1 (5 bases). The V and J ends lost 8 bases and 3 bases respectively, with 14 bases between them. The CDR3 is made up of 12 amino acids. CDR1 is SQVTM, CDR2 ANQGSEA, per germline.

Of note for this clonotype: At one end, the junction sequence differs from germline, possibly due to a read error. The chain couples TRBV7-2 to TRBJ2-7; 7 bases line up with TRBD2. The germline V gene has CDR1 SGHTA and CDR2 FQGNSA. The CDR3 extends over 16 amino acids. CDR3 in amino acids: CASSHPTSLLAHEQYF. CDR3 nucleotide sequence: TGCGCCAGCAGCCACCCGACTAGCCTCTTGGCCCACGAGCAGTACTTC.

This clonotype was recorded at least ten times. J is TRBJ1-4 and V is TRBV15; D is unresolved. Per the germline V gene, CDR1 is LNHNV and CDR2 is YYDKDF (reference sequence). The V end lost 7 bases, the J end lost 4 bases, and 10 bases lay between the germline ends. The CDR3 extends over 13 amino acids. The CDR3 nucleotides read TGTGCCACCACCACCGGGTATAATGAAAAACTGTTTTTT. It yields the protein CATTTGYNEKLFF.

The rearrangement uses TRBV7-9 and TRBJ1-1; D might be TRBD1 (6 bases). The CDR3 spans 13 residues. V lost 6 bases and J lost 10, with 18 bases in between. Per the germline V gene, CDR1 is SEHNR and CDR2 is FQNEAQ (reference sequence). Written as DNA, the CDR3 is TGTGCCAGCAGTTACACCGGACAGATCTCAGCTTTCTTT. Protein product: CASSYTGQISAFF. Full variable domain (rest looked up from reference TRBV7-9 and TRBJ1-1): DTGVSQNPRHKITKRGQNVTFRCDPISEHNRLYWYRQTLGQGPEFLTYFQNEAQLEKSRLLSDRFSAERPKGSFSTLEIQRTEQGDSAMYLCASSYTGQISAFFGQGTRLTVV.

This rearrangement joins TRBV2 to TRBJ1-2, with 9 positions matching TRBD1. The CDR3 has 13 amino acids. Germline V gives CDR1 SNHLY, CDR2 FYNNEI. The V segment lost 5 bases and the J segment 9 bases; nucleotides outside the gene matches: 7. CDR3 amino acids: CASSLTGGNSYTF. The DNA for the CDR3 is TGTGCCAGCAGTCTCACAGGGGGCAATAGCTACACCTTC.

This chain connects TRBV2 to TRBJ2-5; the match to TRBD2 covers 8 bases. The CDR3 has 16 residues. Germline V gene sequence: CDR1 SNHLY, CDR2 FYNNEI. With 2 bases clipped from V and 5 bases from J, the junction kept 10 bases outside the gene matches. The CDR3 bases are TGTGCCAGCAGTGAAAGGTGGACTAGCAGGGGCGAGACCCAGTACTTC. It translates to CASSERWTSRGETQYF.

Many counts were recorded for this clonotype. The V gene is TRBV29-1, the J gene TRBJ2-5, with 7 bases identical to TRBD1. The junction had 14 bases not matched to a gene; V was cut back by 1 base and J by 3 bases. The CDR3 length is 17 residues. The germline gives CDR1 SQVTM, CDR2 ANQGSEA. CDR3 coding DNA: TGCAGCGTTGAAGCCGCCGTCGGTGCAGGGGGAGAAGAGACCCAGTACTTC. Protein sequence: CSVEAAVGAGGEETQYF. The entire variable domain, with the rest obtained from reference TRBV29-1 and TRBJ2-5, is as follows: SAVISQKPSRDICQRGTSLTIQCQVDSQVTMMFWYRQQPGQSLTLIATANQGSEATYESGFVIDKFPISRPNLTFSTLTVSNMSPEDSSIYLCSVEAAVGAGGEETQYFGPGTRLLVL.

The chain has TRBV29-1 and TRBJ2-3; TRBD1 aligns across 9 bases. The CDR3 loop spans 14 amino acids. Germline V gene sequence: CDR1 SQVTM, CDR2 ANQGSEA. V lost 7 bases to trimming and J lost 1 base; unmatched junction nucleotides: 6. CDR3 DNA sequence: TGCAGCGGGGAATGGGACAGGGGCACAGATACGCAGTATTTT. Its translation: CSGEWDRGTDTQYF.

The V and J genes are TRBV6-5 and TRBJ1-1; D unclear. Germline values: CDR1 MNHEY, CDR2 SVGAGI. Trimming stripped 7 bases from V and 7 bases from J, with 10 bases between. The CDR3 consists of 11 residues. The CDR3: CASILHGEAFF. CDR3 in DNA: TGTGCCAGCATCCTACACGGTGAAGCTTTCTTT.

This clonotype occurred a few times. The gene calls are TRBV2 and TRBJ2-2; either TRBD1 or TRBD2 may fit D (5 bases each). The germline V gene has CDR1 SNHLY and CDR2 FYNNEI. CDR3 length equals 14 residues. V lost 4 bases to trimming and J lost 7 bases, with 13 bases between them. The CDR3 nucleotides are TGTGCCAGCAGTGTCCGCGAGGGGAGCGGGGAGCTGTTTTTT. Protein sequence: CASSVREGSGELFF.

This chain links TRBV2 with TRBJ2-7; D may be TRBD2 (6 bases). The closer fit of TRBJ2-1 to the DNA end suggests the J call may be wrong. In germline, CDR1 is SNHLY, CDR2 FYNNEI. This CDR3 has 14 amino acids. DNA for the CDR3: TGTGCCAGCAGTGAGAGGCTAGCGTCGAATGAGCAGTTCTTC. Translating gives CASSERLASNEQFF.

This clonotype was found many times. DNA of the CDR3: TGTGCCAGCAGCAGGCGGTCCGGGGGTAGGGAGACCCAGTACTTC. Translation: CASSRRSGGRETQYF. The rearrangement uses TRBV7-3 and TRBJ2-5, with D maybe TRBD2 (6 bases). Trimming took 5 bases from V and 5 from J, leaving 18 bases between them. The CDR3 has 15 amino acids. Germline loops: CDR1 SGHTA, CDR2 FQGTGA.

The CDR3 reads CASSLERSTGELFF. The CDR3 DNA follows: TGTGCCAGCAGCTTAGAACGTAGCACCGGGGAGCTGTTTTTT. The chain uses TRBV7-8 and TRBJ2-2; D remains unclear. V lost 1 base and J lost 4, with 7 bases in between. The length of the CDR3 is 14 residues. The germline V gene has CDR1 SGHVS and CDR2 FQNEAQ.

The rearrangement uses TRBV5-1 and TRBJ2-7; D not resolved. Per the germline V gene, CDR1 is SGHRS and CDR2 is YFSETQ. The CDR3 has 11 residues. V lost 4 bases and J 5 bases, leaving 7 bases between the germline ends. The CDR3 is CASSGDNEQYF. The DNA of the CDR3 is TGCGCCAGCAGCGGAGACAACGAGCAGTACTTC.

This clonotype was counted ten times or more. The CDR3 bases are TGTGCCAGCAGCGCTTCCGCGGGATGGGCTCGCTCACCCCTCCACTTT. This sequence encodes CASSASAGWARSPLHF. The rearrangement links TRBV7-2 to TRBJ1-6; no clear D gene. With 5 bases removed from V and 10 bases from J, the gap between germline ends came to 21 bases. The germline V gene encodes CDR1 SGHTA and CDR2 FQGNSA. The CDR3 length is 16 residues. Drawing the rest from reference TRBV7-2 and TRBJ1-6, the complete variable domain is GAGVSQSPSNKVTEKGKDVELRCDPISGHTALYWYRQSLGQGLEFLIYFQGNSAPDKSGLPSDRFSAERTGGSVSTLTIQRTQQEDSAVYLCASSASAGWARSPLHFGNGTRLTVT.

V usage is TRBV2 and J usage is TRBJ1-1; possible D gene TRBD1, 6 bases. Looked up from germline, CDR1 is SNHLY and CDR2 is FYNNEI. The CDR3 is made up of 15 amino acids. Trimming left V 2 bases short and J 6 bases short, with 16 bases between. DNA of the CDR3: TGTGCCAGCAGTGAACCAGGGTGGGGGCGAGCTGAAGCTTTCTTT. Protein sequence: CASSEPGWGRAEAFF.

This clonotype showed up just a few times. V and J are TRBV7-2 and TRBJ1-5; D is possibly TRBD1 (5 bases). The CDR3 has 11 residues. V dropped 5 bases and J dropped 12 bases, with 11 bases sitting between them. The germline gives CDR1 SGHTA, CDR2 FQGNSA. CDR3 region: CASSLGARQHF. CDR3 DNA sequence: TGTGCCAGCAGCCTCGGGGCGCGCCAGCATTTT.

A few counts support this clonotype. The V call is TRBV7-2, the J call TRBJ2-7; 7 bases align to TRBD1. V was clipped by 5 bases and J by 5 bases; unmatched bases: 9. The CDR3 has 14 residues. The germline V gene has CDR1 SGHTA and CDR2 FQGNSA. The CDR3: CASSQQGNTHEQYF. The CDR3, as DNA: TGTGCCAGCAGCCAACAGGGGAACACCCACGAGCAGTACTTC.

This clonotype has a handful of counts. The chain employs TRBV20-1 and TRBJ1-1; D unresolved. Germline V gives CDR1 DFQATT, CDR2 SNEGSKA (reference sequence). V gave up 6 bases and J gave up 1 base, with 12 bases separating them. CDR3 length: 13 amino acids. The CDR3 coding sequence is TGCAGTGCCCACTCGACGGAGAACACTGAAGCTTTCTTT. Translated, it gives CSAHSTENTEAFF.